This T cell receptor (beta chain) derives from a study of OX40 agonist ivuxolimab in advanced cancers. With 4 bases removed from V and 3 bases from J, the gap between germline ends came to 12 bases. Looked up from germline, CDR1 is MDHEN and CDR2 is SYDVKM. The CDR3 is made up of 15 amino acids. Produced via immunoSEQ multiplex PCR; TCRdb's table is partial and in-frame only. The sample lists about 67,000 clones; more than 70% were seen once. The V gene is TRBV28, the J gene TRBJ1-4, with no clear D. The sequencing used CD4+ or CD8+ T cells sorted from blood, collected in a trial of the OX40 agonist ivuxolimab. The sequence was obtained from an adult with an advanced solid tumor such as melanoma, head and neck, liver or kidney cancer. The CDR3 bases are TGTGCCAGCAGTTCCATACGCTTGGCTAATGAAAAACTGTTTTTT. It is translated as CASSSIRLANEKLFF.